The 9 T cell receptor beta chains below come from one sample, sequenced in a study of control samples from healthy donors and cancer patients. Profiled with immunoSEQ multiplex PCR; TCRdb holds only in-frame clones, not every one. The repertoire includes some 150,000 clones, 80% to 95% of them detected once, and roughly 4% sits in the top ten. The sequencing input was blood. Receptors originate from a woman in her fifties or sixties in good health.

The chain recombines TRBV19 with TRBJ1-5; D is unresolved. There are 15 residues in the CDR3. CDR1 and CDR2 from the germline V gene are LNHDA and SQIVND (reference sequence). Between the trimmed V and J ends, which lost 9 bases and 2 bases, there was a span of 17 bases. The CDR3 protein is CASRTIKNGNQPQHF. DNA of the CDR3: TGTGCCAGCAGAACAATAAAAAATGGCAATCAGCCCCAGCATTTT.

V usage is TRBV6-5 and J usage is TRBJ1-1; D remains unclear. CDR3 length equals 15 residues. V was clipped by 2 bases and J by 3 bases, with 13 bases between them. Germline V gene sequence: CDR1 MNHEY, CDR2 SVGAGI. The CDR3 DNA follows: TGTGCCAGCAGTTACGCCGAAGATGGGGACACTGAAGCTTTCTTT. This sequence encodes CASSYAEDGDTEAFF.

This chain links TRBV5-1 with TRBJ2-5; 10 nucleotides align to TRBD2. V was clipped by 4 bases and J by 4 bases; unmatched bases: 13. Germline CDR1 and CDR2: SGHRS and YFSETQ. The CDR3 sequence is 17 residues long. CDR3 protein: CASSLGRAGGAGETQYF. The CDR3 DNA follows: TGCGCCAGCAGCCTCGGGCGAGCGGGGGGGGCTGGAGAGACCCAGTACTTC.

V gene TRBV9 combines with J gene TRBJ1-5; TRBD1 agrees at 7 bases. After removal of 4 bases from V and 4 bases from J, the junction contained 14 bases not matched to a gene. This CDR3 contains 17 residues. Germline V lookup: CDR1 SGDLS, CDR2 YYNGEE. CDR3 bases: TGTGCCAGCAGCCCCCCGGGACAGTTTATGATGAATCAGCCCCAGCATTTT. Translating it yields CASSPPGQFMMNQPQHF.

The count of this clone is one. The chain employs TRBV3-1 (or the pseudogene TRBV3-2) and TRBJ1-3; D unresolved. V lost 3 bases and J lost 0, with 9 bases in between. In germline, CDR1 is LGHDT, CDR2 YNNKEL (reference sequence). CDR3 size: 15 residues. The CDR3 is CASSHQPSSGNTIYF. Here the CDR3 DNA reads TGTGCCAGCAGCCACCAGCCGAGCTCTGGAAACACCATATATTTT.

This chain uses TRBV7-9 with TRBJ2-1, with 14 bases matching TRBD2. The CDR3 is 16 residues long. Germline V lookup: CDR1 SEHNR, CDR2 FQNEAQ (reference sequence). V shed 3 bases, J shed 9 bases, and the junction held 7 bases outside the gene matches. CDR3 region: CASSLMTSGGAAEQFF. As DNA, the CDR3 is TGTGCCAGCAGCTTGATGACTAGCGGGGGGGCGGCTGAGCAGTTCTTC.

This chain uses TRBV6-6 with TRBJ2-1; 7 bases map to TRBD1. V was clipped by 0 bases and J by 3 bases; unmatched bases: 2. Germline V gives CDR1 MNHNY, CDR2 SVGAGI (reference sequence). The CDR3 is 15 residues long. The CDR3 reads CASSYSRQGYNEQFF. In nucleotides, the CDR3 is TGTGCCAGCAGTTACTCGAGACAGGGCTACAATGAGCAGTTCTTC.

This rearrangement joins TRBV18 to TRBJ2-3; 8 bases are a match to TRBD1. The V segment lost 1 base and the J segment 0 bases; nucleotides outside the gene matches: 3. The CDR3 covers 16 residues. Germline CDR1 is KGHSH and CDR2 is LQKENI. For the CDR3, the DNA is TGTGCCAGCTCACCACAGGGACAGGCAAGCACAGATACGCAGTATTTT. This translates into CASSPQGQASTDTQYF.

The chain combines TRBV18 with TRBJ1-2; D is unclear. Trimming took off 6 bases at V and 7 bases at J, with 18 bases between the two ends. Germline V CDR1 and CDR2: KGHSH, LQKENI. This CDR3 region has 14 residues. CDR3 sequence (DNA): TGTGCCAGCTCCCGGACCACTGGGGATGGTGGCTACACCTTC. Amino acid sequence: CASSRTTGDGGYTF.